A selection of T cell receptor beta chains follows, all from one sample in a study of response to subunit inactivated influenza vaccine. MiXCR was run by TCRdb on the RT-PCR reads, yielding one entry per CDR3 protein. The profile shows roughly 700,000 distinct CDR3 sequences, around 13% of them singletons. Sequencing used PBMCs from blood, obtained 14 to 15 days before vaccination. The receptors originated from a man aged 45-65 years who received an inactivated influenza vaccine. Each CDR3 is given with its conserved first and last residue. The D gene is left open where the match is weak. Where a row states a size, it is once, few, many or the class of an expanded clone; other rows omit it.

.,TRBV2,13,TRBJ2-3,few,CASRRGGPDTQYF,TGTGCCAGCAGGAGGGGGGGGCCAGATACGCAGTATTTT
.,TRBV10-3,14,TRBJ2-7,.,CAIRGGTRGGEQYF,TGTGCCATCAGAGGCGGGACAAGGGGGGGGGAGCAGTACTTC
TRBD2,TRBV20-1,16,TRBJ2-3,.,CSATGTSGRSTDTQYF,TGCAGTGCTACCGGGACTAGCGGGAGAAGCACAGATACGCAGTATTTT
TRBD2,TRBV7-2,14,TRBJ2-3,few,CASSWRTSGDTQYF,TGTGCCAGCAGCTGGCGGACTAGCGGAGATACGCAGTATTTT
TRBD2,TRBV7-2,15,TRBJ2-5,few,CASSSQLAGPETQYF,TGTGCCAGCAGCTCCCAACTAGCGGGGCCGGAGACCCAGTACTTC
.,TRBV12-3/TRBV12-4,14,TRBJ2-7,.,CASSSRDPTYEQYF,TGTGCCAGCAGCTCCCGGGACCCCACCTACGAGCAGTACTTC
.,TRBV6-2/TRBV6-3,13,TRBJ1-2,few,CASSQTTVYGYTF,TGTGCCAGCAGTCAAACGACGGTCTATGGCTACACCTTC
.,TRBV28,13,TRBJ2-7,many,CASSKQVAGEQYF,TGTGCCAGCAGCAAACAGGTCGCCGGGGAGCAGTACTTC
.,TRBV20-1,14,TRBJ2-1,.,CSVPGRRGLNEQFF,TGCAGTGTCCCAGGGAGGCGGGGGCTCAATGAGCAGTTCTTC
TRBD2,TRBV10-3,15,TRBJ2-1,.,CAISQPGLAGNEQFF,TGTGCCATCAGTCAACCGGGACTAGCTGGCAATGAGCAGTTCTTC
.,TRBV6-5,15,TRBJ1-3,many,CASSYSGSSGNTIYF,TGTGCCAGCAGTTACAGCGGCAGCTCTGGAAACACCATATATTTT
.,TRBV5-5,16,TRBJ2-3,.,CASTEGRRVGTDTQYF,TGTGCCAGCACCGAGGGACGCAGGGTCGGCACAGATACGCAGTATTTT
TRBD1,TRBV27,14,TRBJ2-7,few,CASSPGTGAREQYF,TGTGCCAGCAGTCCAGGGACAGGGGCTCGCGAGCAGTACTTC
.,TRBV24-1,13,TRBJ2-6,.,CATLASGANVLTF,TGTGCCACCCTTGCTAGTGGGGCCAACGTCCTGACTTTC
.,TRBV5-1,14,TRBJ2-7,.,CASSLGQKGGEQYF,TGCGCCAGCAGCTTGGGCCAGAAAGGGGGCGAGCAGTACTTC